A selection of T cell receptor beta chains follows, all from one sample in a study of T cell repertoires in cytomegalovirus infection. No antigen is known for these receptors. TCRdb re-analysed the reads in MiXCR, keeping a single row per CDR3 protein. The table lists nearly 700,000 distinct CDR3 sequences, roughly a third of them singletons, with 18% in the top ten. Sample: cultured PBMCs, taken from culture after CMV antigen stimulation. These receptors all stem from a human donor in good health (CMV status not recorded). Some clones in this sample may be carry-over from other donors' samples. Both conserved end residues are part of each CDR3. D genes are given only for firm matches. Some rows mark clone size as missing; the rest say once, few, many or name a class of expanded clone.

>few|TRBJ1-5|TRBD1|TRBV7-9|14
CASSLGQSSRPQHF
TGTGCCAGCAGCTTGGGACAGAGCTCTCGGCCCCAGCATTTT
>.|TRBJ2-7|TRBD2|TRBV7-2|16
CASSLASSSGPYEQYF
TGTGCCAGCAGCTTAGCCTCGTCTAGCGGGCCCTACGAGCAGTACTTC
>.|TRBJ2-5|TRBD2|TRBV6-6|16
CASSYSVAGGGETQYF
TGTGCCAGCAGTTACTCAGTAGCGGGAGGTGGGGAGACCCAGTACTTC
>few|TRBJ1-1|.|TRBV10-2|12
CASSENIPEAFF
TGCGCCAGCAGTGAGAACATCCCCGAAGCTTTCTTT
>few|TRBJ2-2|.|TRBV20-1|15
CSAGRETLNTGELFF
TGCAGTGCTGGTCGGGAAACTTTGAACACCGGGGAGCTGTTTTTT
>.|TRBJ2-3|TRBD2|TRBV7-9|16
CASSLATSGSTDTQYF
TGTGCCAGCAGCTTAGCGACTAGCGGTAGCACAGATACGCAGTATTTT
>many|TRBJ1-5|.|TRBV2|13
CASKRDNNQPQHF
TGTGCCAGCAAACGGGACAACAATCAGCCCCAGCATTTT
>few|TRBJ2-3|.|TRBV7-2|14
CASSVRSFSDTQYF
TGTGCCAGCAGCGTGAGGTCCTTTTCAGATACGCAGTATTTT
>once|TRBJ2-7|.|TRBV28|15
CASTSEGRITYEQYF
TGTGCCAGCACATCCGAGGGTAGGATTACTTACGAGCAGTACTTC
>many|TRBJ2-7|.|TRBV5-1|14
CASSNPPTPYEQYF
TGCGCCAGCAGCAACCCTCCAACTCCCTACGAGCAGTACTTC
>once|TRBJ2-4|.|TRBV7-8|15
CASSEQRFGKNIQYF
TGTGCCAGCAGCGAGCAGCGTTTTGGCAAAAACATTCAGTACTTC
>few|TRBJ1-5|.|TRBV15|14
CATSRDGGSQPQHF
TGTGCCACCAGCAGAGATGGGGGGAGTCAGCCCCAGCATTTT
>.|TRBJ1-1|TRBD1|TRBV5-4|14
CASSFQGALPEAFF
TGTGCCAGCAGCTTTCAGGGGGCCCTTCCTGAAGCTTTCTTT
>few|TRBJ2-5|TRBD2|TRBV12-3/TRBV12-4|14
CASSTGLAFGTQYF
TGTGCCAGTTCGACGGGACTAGCGTTTGGGACCCAGTACTTC
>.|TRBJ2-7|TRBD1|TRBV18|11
CASRDSYEQYF
TGTGCCAGCCGGGACAGCTACGAGCAGTACTTC
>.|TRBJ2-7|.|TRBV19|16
CASSIRRAGRSYEQYF
TGTGCCAGTAGTATAAGAAGAGCGGGTCGCTCCTACGAGCAGTACTTC
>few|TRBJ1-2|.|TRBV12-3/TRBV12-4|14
CASTSRGTVRGYTF
TGTGCCAGCACCTCCAGGGGAACAGTCCGCGGCTACACCTTC
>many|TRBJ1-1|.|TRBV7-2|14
CASSLDWGRTEAFF
TGTGCCAGCAGCTTAGATTGGGGAAGAACTGAAGCTTTCTTT
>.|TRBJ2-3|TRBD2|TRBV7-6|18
CASSQGGGLAGVADTQYF
TGTGCCAGCAGCCAAGGGGGGGGACTAGCGGGAGTTGCAGATACGCAGTATTTT
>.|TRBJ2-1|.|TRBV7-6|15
CASSLVREGRNEQFF
TGTGCCAGCAGCTTAGTACGGGAAGGAAGGAATGAGCAGTTCTTC
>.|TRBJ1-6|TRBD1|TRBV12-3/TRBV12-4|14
CASGGQGADSPLHF
TGTGCCAGCGGGGGACAGGGGGCCGATTCACCCCTCCACTTT
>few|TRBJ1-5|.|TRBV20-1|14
CSARESNSNQPQHF
TGCAGTGCTAGGGAGAGTAATAGCAATCAGCCCCAGCATTTT
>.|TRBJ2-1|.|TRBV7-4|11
CASSPSREQFF
TGTGCCAGCAGCCCCTCCCGTGAGCAGTTCTTC
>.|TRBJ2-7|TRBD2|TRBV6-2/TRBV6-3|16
CASSTEGSGAPYEQYF
TGTGCCAGCAGCACCGAGGGGAGCGGGGCGCCCTACGAGCAGTACTTC
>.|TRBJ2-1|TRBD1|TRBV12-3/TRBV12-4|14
CASSLRTGEPEQFF
TGTGCCAGCAGTTTAAGGACAGGGGAGCCTGAGCAGTTCTTC
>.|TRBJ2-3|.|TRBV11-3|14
CASSLFRGADTQYF
TGTGCCAGCAGCTTGTTTCGAGGTGCAGATACGCAGTATTTT
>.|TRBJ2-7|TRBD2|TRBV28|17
CASSFGLAATGSYEQYF
TGTGCCAGCAGTTTTGGACTAGCGGCCACCGGTTCCTACGAGCAGTACTTC
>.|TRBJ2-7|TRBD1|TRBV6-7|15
CASDLPGQGLGEQYF
TGTGCCAGCGATCTACCGGGACAGGGGCTCGGCGAGCAGTACTTC
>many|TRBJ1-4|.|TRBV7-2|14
CASSLSLANEKLFF
TGTGCCAGCAGCCTGAGTTTGGCTAATGAAAAACTGTTTTTT
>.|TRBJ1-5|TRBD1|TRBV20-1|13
CSLGQLSNQPQHF
TGCAGTTTGGGACAGCTGAGCAATCAGCCCCAGCATTTT
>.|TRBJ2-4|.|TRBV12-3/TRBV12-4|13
CASSLAKGDIQYF
TGTGCCAGCAGTTTGGCGAAAGGGGACATTCAGTACTTC
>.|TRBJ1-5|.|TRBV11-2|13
CASSWQEHQPQHF
TGTGCCAGCAGCTGGCAGGAGCATCAGCCCCAGCATTTT
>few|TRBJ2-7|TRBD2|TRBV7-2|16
CASSSGGTSGAYEQYF
TGTGCCAGCAGCTCAGGAGGGACTAGCGGGGCCTACGAGCAGTACTTC
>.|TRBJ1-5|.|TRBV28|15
CASRTSGNGNQPQHF
TGTGCCAGCAGGACCTCAGGGAACGGCAATCAGCCCCAGCATTTT
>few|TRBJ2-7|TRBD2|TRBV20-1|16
CSARKNGLAGAYEQYF
TGCAGTGCTAGGAAAAATGGACTAGCGGGAGCCTACGAGCAGTACTTC
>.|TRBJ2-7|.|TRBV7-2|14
CASSLALAPYEQYF
TGTGCCAGCAGCTTAGCACTAGCCCCCTACGAGCAGTACTTC
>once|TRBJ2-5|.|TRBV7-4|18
CASSSQRIVSGLEETQYF
TGTGCCAGCAGCTCCCAGAGAATCGTATCGGGACTCGAAGAGACCCAGTACTTC
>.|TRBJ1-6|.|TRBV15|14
CATSGRSGASPLHF
TGTGCCACCAGCGGACGGTCCGGGGCTTCACCCCTCCACTTT
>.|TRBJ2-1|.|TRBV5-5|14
CASSFLPGNNEQFF
TGTGCCAGCAGCTTCTTACCGGGCAACAATGAGCAGTTCTTC
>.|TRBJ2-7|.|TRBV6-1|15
CASSSVWGPVLEQYF
TGTGCCAGCAGTTCGGTTTGGGGGCCCGTCCTCGAGCAGTACTTC
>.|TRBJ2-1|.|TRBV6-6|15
CASSYRDDSYNEQFF
TGTGCCAGCAGTTACCGGGACGACTCCTACAATGAGCAGTTCTTC
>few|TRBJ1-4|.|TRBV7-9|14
CASSHNTDQEKLFF
TGTGCCAGCAGCCACAACACGGACCAGGAAAAACTGTTTTTT
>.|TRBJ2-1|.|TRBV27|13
CATYSPPYNEQFF
TGTGCCACCTACTCCCCCCCCTACAATGAGCAGTTCTTC
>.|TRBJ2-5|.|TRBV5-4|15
CASSLATAIQETQYF
TGTGCCAGCAGCTTGGCAACGGCAATCCAAGAGACCCAGTACTTC
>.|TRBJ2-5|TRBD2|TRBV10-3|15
CAIFATSVSKETQYF
TGTGCCATCTTTGCCACTAGCGTCTCAAAAGAGACCCAGTACTTC
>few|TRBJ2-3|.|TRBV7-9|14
CASSLDRTQDTQYF
TGTGCCAGCAGCCTAGACCGGACCCAAGATACGCAGTATTTT
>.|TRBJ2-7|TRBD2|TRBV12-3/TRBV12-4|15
CASRDSSGGPYEQYF
TGTGCCAGCAGAGATTCTAGCGGGGGCCCCTACGAGCAGTACTTC
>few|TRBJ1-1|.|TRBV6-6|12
CASSDPGREAFF
TGTGCCAGCAGTGACCCCGGCAGGGAAGCTTTCTTT
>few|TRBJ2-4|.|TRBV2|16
CASSFPGQLAKNIQYF
TGTGCCAGCAGCTTCCCGGGACAATTAGCCAAAAACATTCAGTACTTC
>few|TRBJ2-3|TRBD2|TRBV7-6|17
CASSSGGSGGFTDTQYF
TGTGCCAGCAGCTCCGGGGGGAGCGGGGGCTTCACAGATACGCAGTATTTT
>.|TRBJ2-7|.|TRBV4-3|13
CASSQDKNYEQYF
TGCGCCAGCAGCCAAGATAAGAACTACGAGCAGTACTTC
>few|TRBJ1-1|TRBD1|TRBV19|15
CASSPQGGVNTEAFF
TGTGCCAGTAGTCCCCAGGGGGGGGTGAACACTGAAGCTTTCTTT
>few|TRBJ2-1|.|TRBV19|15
CASKEGAGLYNEQFF
TGTGCCAGTAAGGAGGGGGCGGGACTCTACAATGAGCAGTTCTTC
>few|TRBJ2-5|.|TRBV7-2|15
CAGSSIGSRVETQYF
TGTGCCGGCAGCTCAATAGGGAGTAGAGTGGAGACCCAGTACTTC